This T cell receptor (beta chain) was sequenced during a study of blood T cell repertoires in COVID-19 (dated by TCRdb to the early 2020s). Looking at the study overall: Samples covering the acute and convalescent phases of COVID-19 were provided by collaborators in the United States, Italy and Spain. The repertoires were made available in a free public database intended to serve as a resource for research on the immune response to SARS-CoV-2. Where available, HLA class I and class II types were taken from metadata supplied by the sample provider and were not determined by assay-based typing. Samples were obtained from the ongoing ImmuneRACE study (first 160 participants) and from 1,000 to 1,500 subjects provided by 6 global collaborators. Sample metadata almost always included a de-identified subject ID, COVID-19 status, age in years and sex. The prospective study material was composed of cDNA or gDNA derived from T cells, B-cell-depleted T cells, or PBMCs. Deeply sampled blood TCRbeta repertoires from subjects exposed to, actively infected with, or recovered from COVID-19 were included in the dataset. The study at large found these results: The quantity of clinical and demographic metadata differed by source and by participant and was supplied without curation.

Comments on this clone: This receptor's antigen is unknown. The record has no base qualities; no much larger clone is one base away.

From the cysteine through the phenylalanine, the CDR3 covers 12 amino acids. Only the CDR3 DNA is retained, 36 bases long and in frame from the first base. The germline V gene sets CDR1 to SNHLY and CDR2 to FYNNEI. V is pared back by 9 bases and J by 0 bases, with 9 bases lying between the germline termini. TCRbeta CDR3 regions were amplified from genomic DNA by means of the immunoSEQ Assay, a bias-controlled multiplex PCR. The study's processing was this. Nucleated cell counts per sample were estimated from amplification of reference gene primers within the assay. Sequence reads were collapsed and filtered to measure the absolute abundance of every unique TCRbeta CDR3 rearrangement. Productive Simpson clonality was computed per sample as the square root of Simpson's diversity index over productive rearrangements. The clones in this table, taken by TCRdb from immuneACCESS, are in-frame only. Not every clone is retained; where verified, under half of the shortfall comes from an unresolved V gene, and the cause of the rest is unknown. V, J and clone size derive from that table, while D and trimming were established from the DNA sequence. The table for this sample lists some 250,000 clones; around 84% of them were counted only once. Around 3.3% of the sample is held by the ten biggest clonotypes.

Each collaborating institution followed its own protocols to collect whole blood in K2EDTA tubes. For TCRbeta analysis, collaborators shipped samples in one of three forms: frozen whole blood, isolated PBMCs, or DNA extracted from either of those sample types. The sample consisted of peripheral blood. The sequence was obtained from a woman in her late teens or twenties with acute or convalescent COVID-19. The sequence links TRBV2 to TRBJ2-7, with a tentative D gene TRBD2 over 6 matching bases. CDR3 loop: CARRDDSYEQYF. The nucleotides are TGTGCCAGGCGGGACGACTCCTACGAGCAGTACTTC.